These 8 T cell receptor beta chains were all obtained from the same sample, sequenced in a study of control samples from healthy donors and cancer patients. Clones were read by immunoSEQ multiplex PCR, and TCRdb kept only the in-frame ones, dropping some. This table has fewer than 200,000 clones, 90% to 95% appearing once. What was sequenced was blood. These receptors originate from a man aged 25-45 years in good health.

V gene TRBV9 combines with J gene TRBJ1-2; 7 nucleotides agree with TRBD1. CDR3 length equals 14 residues. Germline V gene lookup returns CDR1 SGDLS and CDR2 YYNGEE. Losses at the gene ends were 1 base for V and 4 bases for J; bases not matched to a gene: 4. The CDR3 loop is CASSVSTGTYGYTF. The CDR3, as DNA: TGTGCCAGCAGCGTATCGACAGGGACCTATGGCTACACCTTC.

The V gene is TRBV7-6, the J gene TRBJ2-2; D is possibly TRBD2 (5 bases). The CDR3 contains 15 residues. Trimming shortened V by 5 bases and J by 7 bases, and 17 bases separated the two germline ends. Germline V gene data show CDR1 as SGHVS and CDR2 as FNYEAQ. The CDR3, as DNA: TGTGCCAGCAGCCCCACTTGGGGAGAGGGCGGGGAGCTGTTTTTT. Translating gives CASSPTWGEGGELFF.

The V gene is TRBV18, the J gene TRBJ1-2; D is uncertain. CDR3 length: 15 residues. Germline lookup yields CDR1 KGHSH and CDR2 LQKENI. Between the trimmed V and J ends, which lost 0 bases and 3 bases, there was a span of 11 bases. The CDR3 nucleotides read TGTGCCAGCTCACCACCGAGGATAGGCTACTATGGCTACACCTTC. Translating gives CASSPPRIGYYGYTF.

This clone has just one count. The chain couples TRBV5-6 to TRBJ1-2, with unresolved D. CDR1 is SGHDT and CDR2 is YYEEEE in the germline V gene. The CDR3 covers 14 residues. V shed 5 bases and J shed 3 bases, with 14 bases lying between them. CDR3 amino acids: CASRQKGSHYGYTF. The CDR3 bases are TGTGCCAGCAGGCAAAAGGGTAGCCACTATGGCTACACCTTC.

The chain links TRBV3-1 (or the pseudogene TRBV3-2) to TRBJ2-5; the match to TRBD2 covers 8 bases. CDR1 is LGHDT and CDR2 is YNNKEL in the germline V gene (reference sequence). The J segment lost 4 bases and the V segment lost 2 bases, leaving 6 bases of the junction unmatched. There are 15 residues in the CDR3. CDR3 region: CASSQIGRGVETQYF. The CDR3 DNA follows: TGTGCCAGCAGCCAAATTGGGCGGGGGGTAGAGACCCAGTACTTC.

The V and J genes are TRBV4-1 and TRBJ1-6; no definite D call. Germline-derived CDR1 and CDR2 are MGHRA and YSYEKL. The CDR3 is 13 amino acids. The V end lost 0 bases, the J end lost 9 bases, and 6 bases lay between the germline ends. For the CDR3, the DNA is TGCGCCAGCAGCCAAGATCGTCTTTCACCCCTCCACTTT. It is translated as CASSQDRLSPLHF.

The rearrangement joins TRBV7-6 to TRBJ1-1, with 10 bases identical to TRBD1. Losses at the gene ends were 5 bases for V and 5 bases for J; bases not matched to a gene: 14. The CDR3 contains 17 residues. The germline CDR1 and CDR2 sequences are SGHVS and FNYEAQ. The CDR3 sequence is CASSERDRGLRGTEAFF. The CDR3 nucleotides are TGTGCCAGCAGCGAGAGGGACAGGGGACTCAGGGGAACTGAAGCTTTCTTT.

V and J are TRBV11-3 and TRBJ1-1; 7 bases are shared with TRBD1. The CDR3 sequence is 14 residues long. With 1 base clipped from V and 4 bases from J, the junction kept 3 bases outside the gene matches. The germline V gene encodes CDR1 SGHNT and CDR2 YENEEA. CDR3 amino acids: CASSLGQGVTEAFF. The CDR3 DNA sequence: TGTGCCAGCAGCTTAGGGCAGGGGGTCACTGAAGCTTTCTTT.